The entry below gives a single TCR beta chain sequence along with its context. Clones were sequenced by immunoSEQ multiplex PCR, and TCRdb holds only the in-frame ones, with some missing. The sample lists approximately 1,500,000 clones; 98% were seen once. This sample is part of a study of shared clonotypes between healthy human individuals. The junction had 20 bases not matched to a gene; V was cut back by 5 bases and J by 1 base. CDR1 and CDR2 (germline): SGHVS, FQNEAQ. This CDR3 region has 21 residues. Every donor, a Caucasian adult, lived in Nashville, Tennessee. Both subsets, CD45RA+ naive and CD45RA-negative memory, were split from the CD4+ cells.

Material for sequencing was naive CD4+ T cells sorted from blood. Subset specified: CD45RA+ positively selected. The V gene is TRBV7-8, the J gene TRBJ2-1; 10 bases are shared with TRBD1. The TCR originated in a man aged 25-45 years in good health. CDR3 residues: CASSLDRGLNVRNSSYNEQFF. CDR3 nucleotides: TGTGCCAGCAGCCTAGACAGGGGGCTCAACGTGCGGAATAGTTCCTACAATGAGCAGTTCTTC.